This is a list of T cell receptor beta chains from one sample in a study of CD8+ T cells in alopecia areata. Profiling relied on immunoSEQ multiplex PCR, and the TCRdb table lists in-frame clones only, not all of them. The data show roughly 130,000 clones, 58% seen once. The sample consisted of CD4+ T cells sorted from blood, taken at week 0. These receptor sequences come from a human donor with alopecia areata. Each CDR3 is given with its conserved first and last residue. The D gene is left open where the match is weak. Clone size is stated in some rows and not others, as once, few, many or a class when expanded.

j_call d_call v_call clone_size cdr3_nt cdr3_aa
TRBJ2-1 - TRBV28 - TGTGCCAGCAGCCTAACAGGGCTCGAGCAGTTCTTC CASSLTGLEQFF
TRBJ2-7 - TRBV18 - TGTGCCAGCTCACCACCGAGCGGAGGGTATTCATACGAGCAGTACTTC CASSPPSGGYSYEQYF
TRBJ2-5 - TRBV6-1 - TGTGCCAGCAGTTGGGGAAGCAGCCAAGAGACCCAGTACTTC CASSWGSSQETQYF
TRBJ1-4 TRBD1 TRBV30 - TGTGCCTGGAGTGTCTCCGACAGGGTAAATGAAAAACTGTTTTTT CAWSVSDRVNEKLFF
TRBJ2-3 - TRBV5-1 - TGCGCCAGCAGCTTGGGGGCAGATACGCAGTATTTT CASSLGADTQYF
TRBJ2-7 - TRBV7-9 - TGTGCCAGCAGCTCCCGGGACTTCCCTCTCAGGTACGAGCAGTACTTC CASSSRDFPLRYEQYF
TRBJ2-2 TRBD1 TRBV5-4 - TGTGCCAGCAGCTTAGGGGGCAGCCGTAAGGGCGGGGAGCTGTTTTTT CASSLGGSRKGGELFF
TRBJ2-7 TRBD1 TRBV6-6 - TGTGCCAGCAACACAGGGGGGCTCGGCGAGCAGTACTTC CASNTGGLGEQYF
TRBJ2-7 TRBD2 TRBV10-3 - TGTGCCATTCGCCCCGGGACTAGTTCTTACGAGCAGTACTTC CAIRPGTSSYEQYF
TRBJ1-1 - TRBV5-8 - TGTGCCAGCAGCTTGCAAGGGGGAGGCACTGAAGCTTTCTTT CASSLQGGGTEAFF
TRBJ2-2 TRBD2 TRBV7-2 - TGTGCCAGCAGCTTGCTAGCGGGGGAAACCGGGGAGCTGTTTTTT CASSLLAGETGELFF
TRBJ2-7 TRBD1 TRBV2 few TGTGCCAGCAGCCCAACCGGGACAGTGTACGAGCAGTACTTC CASSPTGTVYEQYF
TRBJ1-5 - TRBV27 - TGTGCCAGCAGTAAGAATCAGCCCCAGCATTTT CASSKNQPQHF
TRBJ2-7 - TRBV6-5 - TGTGCCAGCAGTTACTCGAAACGGGGTCCCTACGAGCAGTACTTC CASSYSKRGPYEQYF
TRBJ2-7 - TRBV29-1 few TGCAGCGTTAAACAGACCTACGAGCAGTACTTC CSVKQTYEQYF
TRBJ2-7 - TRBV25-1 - TGTGCCAGCCGTACAAGTCATTCCTACGAGCAGTACTTC CASRTSHSYEQYF
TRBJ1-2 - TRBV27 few TGTGCCAGCAGTTTATCCAGCGGGATCTATGGCTACACCTTC CASSLSSGIYGYTF
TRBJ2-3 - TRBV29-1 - TGCAGCGTTGGACCGGTAACAGATACGCAGTATTTT CSVGPVTDTQYF
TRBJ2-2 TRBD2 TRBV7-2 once TGTGCCAGCAGCTTCGGGACTAGCCATACCGGGGAGCTGTTTTTT CASSFGTSHTGELFF
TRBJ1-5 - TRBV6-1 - TGTGCCAGCAGTGCGCCGGTTAGCAATCAGCCCCAGCATTTT CASSAPVSNQPQHF
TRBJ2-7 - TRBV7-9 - TGTGCCAGCAGCCCCGGCAGGTCCAACTCCTACGAGCAGTACTTC CASSPGRSNSYEQYF
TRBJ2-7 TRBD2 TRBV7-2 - TGTGCCAGCGCACCGGGACTAGTGTCAGGCGAGCAGTACTTC CASAPGLVSGEQYF
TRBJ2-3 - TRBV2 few TGTGCCAGCCAGTTTCGGCGGGCCCAGACAGATACGCAGTATTTT CASQFRRAQTDTQYF
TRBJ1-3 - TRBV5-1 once TGCGCCAGCAGCTTGGATACATCGGAACGCTCTGGAAACACCATATATTTT CASSLDTSERSGNTIYF
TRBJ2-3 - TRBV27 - TGTGCCAGCAGTTTGAGAGGTGTTACGTCAGGGTTGCGCACAGATACGCAGTATTTT CASSLRGVTSGLRTDTQYF
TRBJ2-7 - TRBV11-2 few TGTGCCAGCAGCTTCCTGTCAGTCAGCGAGCAGTACTTC CASSFLSVSEQYF
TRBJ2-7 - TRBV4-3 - TGCGCCAGCAGCCAAACAGGGTTCGGAGAGCAGTACTTC CASSQTGFGEQYF
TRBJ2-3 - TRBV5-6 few TGTGCCAGCAGCCTGACGCGTATGGATACGCAGTATTTT CASSLTRMDTQYF
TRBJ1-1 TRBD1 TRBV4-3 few TGCGCCAGCAGCCGGAGGACAGGGGGCTACAACACTGAAGCTTTCTTT CASSRRTGGYNTEAFF
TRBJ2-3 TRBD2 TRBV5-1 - TGCGCCAGCAGCTTGGCCGTGTTCGGCAGCGGGGGGGAGAGGCCAGATACGCAGTATTTT CASSLAVFGSGGERPDTQYF
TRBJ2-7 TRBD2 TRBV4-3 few TGCGCCAGCAGCCAAGATTCGGCTAGCGGGAGGGCAGCCTACGAGCAGTACTTC CASSQDSASGRAAYEQYF
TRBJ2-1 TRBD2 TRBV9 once TGTGCCAGCAGCGGAACTAGCGGGGCCTACAATGAGCAGTTCTTC CASSGTSGAYNEQFF